Listed below are T cell receptor beta chains from one sample, sequenced in a study of identical twins. From the 5' RACE reads, TCRdb called clonotypes with MiXCR, one entry per CDR3 protein. Found here are roughly 700,000 distinct CDR3 sequences, 8.6% of them singletons; the top ten hold 0.98%. The same data also contributed to another study, on yellow fever vaccine responses in identical twins.

Source material: PBMCs. Receptor source: a woman between 18 and 29 years old in good health. The CDR3 runs from the conserved cysteine through the conserved F or W. D genes are given only for firm matches. Clone size is stated in some rows and not others, as once, few, many or a class when expanded.

j_gene	abundance	v_gene	d_gene	CDR3aa	CDR3nt
TRBJ2-5	-	TRBV15	-	CATSVFGAGRNQQETQYF	-
TRBJ2-7	few	TRBV20-1	-	CSATIGGTGQYF	TGCAGTGCCACAATTGGTGGTACGGGGCAGTACTTC
TRBJ2-2	-	TRBV5-1	TRBD1	CASSSGTGITGELFF	TGCGCCAGCAGTTCCGGGACAGGGATCACCGGGGAGCTGTTTTTT
TRBJ2-7	few	TRBV2	TRBD2	CASSVTSGGFLLYF	TGTGCCAGCAGTGTCACTAGCGGGGGCTTCCTCCTGTACTTC
TRBJ2-7	many	TRBV7-9	-	CASSLKGTSYEQYF	TGTGCCAGCAGCTTAAAGGGGACTTCCTACGAGCAGTACTTC
TRBJ2-1	-	TRBV15	TRBD2	CATSRDRSSGGANEQFF	TGTGCCACCAGCAGAGATAGGTCGAGCGGGGGGGCTAATGAGCAGTTCTTC
TRBJ2-1	few	TRBV5-1	-	CASSFGTGSKNEQFF	TGCGCCAGCAGCTTCGGTACAGGGTCGAAGAATGAGCAGTTCTTC
TRBJ2-3	-	TRBV9	-	CASTGRGTQYF	TGTGCCAGCACCGGACGGGGTACGCAGTATTTT
TRBJ2-1	few	TRBV24-1	-	CATSDFSGTNSYNEQFF	TGTGCCACCAGTGATTTCTCCGGGACAAACTCCTACAATGAGCAGTTCTTC
TRBJ2-5	few	TRBV12-3/TRBV12-4	TRBD1	CASSPPRDRGETQYF	TGTGCCAGCAGCCCTCCCCGGGACAGGGGAGAGACCCAGTACTTC
TRBJ2-1	few	TRBV6-5	-	CASSYSKSNQQFF	TGTGCCAGCAGTTACTCCAAATCCAATCAGCAGTTCTTC
TRBJ2-7	few	TRBV7-6	-	CASSLDPSRERPSYEQYF	TGTGCCAGCAGCTTAGATCCGTCGAGGGAAAGACCCTCCTACGAGCAGTACTTC
TRBJ2-7	few	TRBV7-2	-	CASSLATNYEQYF	TGTGCCAGCAGCTTAGCAACTAACTACGAGCAGTACTTC
TRBJ2-1	few	TRBV6-4	-	CASNHLRGSGNEQFF	TGTGCCAGCAATCACCTCAGGGGAAGCGGGAATGAGCAGTTCTTC
TRBJ1-1	few	TRBV10-3	-	CATRSDTEAFF	TGTGCCACGAGGTCGGACACTGAAGCTTTCTTT
TRBJ1-6	-	TRBV29-1	-	CSVGLQGWNSPLHF	TGCAGCGTTGGACTACAGGGTTGGAATTCACCCCTCCACTTT
TRBJ2-2	many	TRBV6-2/TRBV6-3	TRBD2	CASSTTSGPGELFF	TGTGCCAGCAGTACGACTAGCGGGCCCGGGGAGCTGTTTTTT
TRBJ2-3	many	TRBV7-2	-	CASSLNRLSTDTQYF	TGTGCCAGCAGCTTAAATCGGCTAAGCACAGATACGCAGTATTTT
TRBJ2-3	-	TRBV27	TRBD2	CASTRLAGQGPDTQYF	TGTGCCAGCACCCGACTAGCGGGACAGGGTCCAGATACGCAGTATTTT
TRBJ2-1	-	TRBV3-1	TRBD2	CACSQSGGTRGLAVNEQFF	TGTGCCTGCAGCCAATCGGGGGGGACCCGAGGACTAGCGGTCAATGAGCAGTTCTTC
TRBJ2-3	many	TRBV5-1	-	CASSEPGTDTQYF	TGCGCCAGCAGTGAACCGGGGACAGATACGCAGTATTTT
TRBJ2-7	-	TRBV7-3	TRBD1	CASSSGGQGEQYF	TGTGCCAGCAGCAGCGGTGGGCAGGGGGAACAGTACTTC
TRBJ2-2	many	TRBV15	-	CATSRFPGSGSNTGELFF	TGTGCCACCAGCAGGTTCCCAGGGAGCGGGTCGAACACCGGGGAGCTGTTTTTT
TRBJ2-3	few	TRBV27	TRBD2	CASSPGTSGRARTDTQYF	TGTGCCAGCAGCCCCGGGACTAGCGGGAGGGCCCGCACAGATACGCAGTATTTT
TRBJ2-4	few	TRBV18	TRBD2	CASSPLKDGHGGNIQYF	TGTGCCAGCTCACCACTAAAGGACGGCCACGGGGGGAACATTCAGTACTTC
TRBJ2-7	many	TRBV6-1	-	CASSRIQTVVYEQYF	TGTGCCAGCAGCCGAATCCAGACTGTGGTTTACGAGCAGTACTTC
TRBJ2-7	-	TRBV4-3	-	CASSQGGFRGGEQYF	TGCGCCAGCAGCCAAGGGGGGTTTCGGGGAGGCGAGCAGTACTTC